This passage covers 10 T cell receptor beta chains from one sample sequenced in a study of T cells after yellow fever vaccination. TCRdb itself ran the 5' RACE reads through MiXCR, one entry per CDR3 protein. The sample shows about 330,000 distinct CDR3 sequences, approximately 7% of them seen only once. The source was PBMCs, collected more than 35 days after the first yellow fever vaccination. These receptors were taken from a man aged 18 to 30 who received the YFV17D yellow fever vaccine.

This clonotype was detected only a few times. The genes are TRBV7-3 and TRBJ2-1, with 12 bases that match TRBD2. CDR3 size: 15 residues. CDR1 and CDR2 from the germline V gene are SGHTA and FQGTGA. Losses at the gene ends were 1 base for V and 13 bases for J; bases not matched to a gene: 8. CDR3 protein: CASSLRLAGGPDQFF. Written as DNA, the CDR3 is TGTGCCAGCAGCTTAAGGCTAGCGGGGGGGCCGGATCAGTTCTTC. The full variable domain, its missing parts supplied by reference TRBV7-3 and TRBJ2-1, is GAGVSQTPSNKVTEKGKYVELRCDPISGHTALYWYRQSLGQGPEFLIYFQGTGAADDSGLPNDRFFAVRPEGSVSTLKIQRTERGDSAVYLCASSLRLAGGPDQFFGPGTRLTVL.

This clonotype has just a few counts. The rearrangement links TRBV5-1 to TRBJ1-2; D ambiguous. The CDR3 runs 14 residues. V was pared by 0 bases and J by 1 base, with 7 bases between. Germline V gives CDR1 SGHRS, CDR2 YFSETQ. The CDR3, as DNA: TGCGCCAGCAGCTTGGACACGCTTAACTATGGCTACACCTTC. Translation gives CASSLDTLNYGYTF.

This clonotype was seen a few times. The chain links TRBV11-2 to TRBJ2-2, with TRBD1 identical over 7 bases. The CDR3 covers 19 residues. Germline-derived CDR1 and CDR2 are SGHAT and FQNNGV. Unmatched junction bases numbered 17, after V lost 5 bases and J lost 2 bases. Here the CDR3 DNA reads TGTGCCAGCAGCAACCCATTCAGCAGGGGGTCATTAAACACCGGGGAGCTGTTTTTT. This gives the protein CASSNPFSRGSLNTGELFF.

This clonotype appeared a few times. CDR3 sequence (DNA): TGTGCCAGCAGTTTCCGATCCGGGGGGACCCAGTACTTC. It encodes CASSFRSGGTQYF. The V and J genes are TRBV6-5 and TRBJ2-5; TRBD2 might be the D (6 bases). The V end was cut by 4 bases, the J end by 7 bases, with 13 bases between. The CDR3 sequence is 13 residues long. Germline V gene data show CDR1 as MNHEY and CDR2 as SVGAGI.

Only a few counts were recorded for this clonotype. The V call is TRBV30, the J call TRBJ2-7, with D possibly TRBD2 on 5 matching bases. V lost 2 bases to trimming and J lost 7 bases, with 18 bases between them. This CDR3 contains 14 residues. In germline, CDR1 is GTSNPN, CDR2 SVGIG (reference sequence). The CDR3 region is CAWSSRRGLGEQYF. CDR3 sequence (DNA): TGTGCCTGGAGTTCCCGTCGGGGTCTAGGAGAGCAGTACTTC.

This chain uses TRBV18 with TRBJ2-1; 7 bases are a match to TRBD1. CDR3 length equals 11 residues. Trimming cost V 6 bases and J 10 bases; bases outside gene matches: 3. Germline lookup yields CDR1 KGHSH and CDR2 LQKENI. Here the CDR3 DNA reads TGTGCCAGCTCCCAGGGGGAAGAGCAGTTCTTC. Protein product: CASSQGEEQFF.

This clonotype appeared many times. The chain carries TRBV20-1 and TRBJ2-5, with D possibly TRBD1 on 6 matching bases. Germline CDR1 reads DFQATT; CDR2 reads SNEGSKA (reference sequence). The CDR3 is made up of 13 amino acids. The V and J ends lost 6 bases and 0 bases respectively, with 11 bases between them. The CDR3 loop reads CSAVQGNQETQYF. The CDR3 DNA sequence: TGCAGTGCAGTACAGGGCAACCAAGAGACCCAGTACTTC.

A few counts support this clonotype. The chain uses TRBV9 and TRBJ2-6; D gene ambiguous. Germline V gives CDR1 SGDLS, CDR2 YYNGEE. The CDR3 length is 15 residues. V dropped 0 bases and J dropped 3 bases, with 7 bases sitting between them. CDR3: CASSVAVDGANVLTF. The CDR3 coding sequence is TGTGCCAGCAGCGTAGCAGTGGATGGGGCCAACGTCCTGACTTTC.

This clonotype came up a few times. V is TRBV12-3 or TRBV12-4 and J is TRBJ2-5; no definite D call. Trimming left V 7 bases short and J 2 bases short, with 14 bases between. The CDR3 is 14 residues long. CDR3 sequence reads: CASTSPAVQETQYF. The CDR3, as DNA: TGTGCCAGCACCTCACCCGCGGTTCAAGAGACCCAGTACTTC.

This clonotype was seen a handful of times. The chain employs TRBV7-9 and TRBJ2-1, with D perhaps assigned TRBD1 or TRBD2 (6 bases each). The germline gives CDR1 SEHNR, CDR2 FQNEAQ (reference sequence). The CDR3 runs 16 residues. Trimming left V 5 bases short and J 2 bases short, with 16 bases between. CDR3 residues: CASSGAGHGTYNEQFF. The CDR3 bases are TGTGCCAGCAGCGGGGCGGGACATGGGACCTACAATGAGCAGTTCTTC.